This TCR beta chain was profiled in a study of T cells in Graves' hyperthyroidism and ophthalmopathy. TCR beta CDR3 sequences were amplified from RNA transcripts. With the HTBI primer set, the TCR CDR3 went through a first round of RT-PCR. Using its own MiXCR run on the multiplex PCR reads, TCRdb lists one record per CDR3 protein. The sample shows a few hundred thousand distinct CDR3 sequences, roughly 15% of them seen only once. Details on this clonotype: A read error is possible here, since a much larger clone lies one base away.

This CDR3 is 17 amino acids long. V lost 3 bases, J lost 7 bases, and 13 bases stayed unmatched. Per the germline V gene, CDR1 is ENHRY and CDR2 is SYGVKD. Sequencing used blood. This sequence originates from a woman in her 30s with Graves' ophthalmopathy. The chain recombines TRBV10-3 with TRBJ1-5, with 9 bases aligning to TRBD1. CDR3 amino acids: CAISDLIGTGRGQPQHF. CDR3 DNA: TGTGCCATCAGTGACCTTATTGGGACAGGGAGAGGGCAGCCCCAGCATTTT.